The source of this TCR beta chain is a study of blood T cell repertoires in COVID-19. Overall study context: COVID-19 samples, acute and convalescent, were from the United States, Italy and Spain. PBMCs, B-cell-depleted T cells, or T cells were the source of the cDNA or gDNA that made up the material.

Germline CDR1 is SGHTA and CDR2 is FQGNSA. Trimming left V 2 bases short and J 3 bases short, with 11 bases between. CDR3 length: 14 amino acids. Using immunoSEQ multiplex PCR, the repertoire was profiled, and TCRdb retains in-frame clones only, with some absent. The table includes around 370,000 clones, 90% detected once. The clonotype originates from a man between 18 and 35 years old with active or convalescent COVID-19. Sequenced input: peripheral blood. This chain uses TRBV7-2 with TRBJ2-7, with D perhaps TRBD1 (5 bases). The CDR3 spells CASSLPPGRYEQYF. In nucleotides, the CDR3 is TGTGCCAGCAGCTTACCCCCAGGGCGCTACGAGCAGTACTTC.